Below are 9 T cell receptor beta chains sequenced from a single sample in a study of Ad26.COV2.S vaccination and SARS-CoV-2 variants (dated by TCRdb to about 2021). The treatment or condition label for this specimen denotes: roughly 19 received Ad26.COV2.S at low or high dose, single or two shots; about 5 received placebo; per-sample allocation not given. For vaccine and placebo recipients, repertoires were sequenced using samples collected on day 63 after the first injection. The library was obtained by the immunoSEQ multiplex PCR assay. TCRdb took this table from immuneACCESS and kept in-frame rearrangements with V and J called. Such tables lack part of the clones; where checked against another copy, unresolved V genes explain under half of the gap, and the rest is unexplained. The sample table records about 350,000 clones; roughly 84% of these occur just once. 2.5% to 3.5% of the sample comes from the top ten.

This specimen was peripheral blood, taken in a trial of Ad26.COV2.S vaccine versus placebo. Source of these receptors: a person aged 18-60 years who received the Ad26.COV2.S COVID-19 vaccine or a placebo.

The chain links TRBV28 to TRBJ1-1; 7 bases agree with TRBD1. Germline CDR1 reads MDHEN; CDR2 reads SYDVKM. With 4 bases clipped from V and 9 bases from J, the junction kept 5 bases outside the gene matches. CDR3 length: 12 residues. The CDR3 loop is CASSYTGAKAFF. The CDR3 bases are TGTGCCAGCAGTTACACAGGGGCGAAAGCTTTCTTT.

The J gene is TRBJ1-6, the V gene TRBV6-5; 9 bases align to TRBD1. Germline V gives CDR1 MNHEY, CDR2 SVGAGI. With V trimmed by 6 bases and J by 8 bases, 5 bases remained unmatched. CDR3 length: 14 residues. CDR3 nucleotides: TGTGCCAGCAGCCGACAGGGGGGGGATTCACCCCTCCACTTT. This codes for CASSRQGGDSPLHF.

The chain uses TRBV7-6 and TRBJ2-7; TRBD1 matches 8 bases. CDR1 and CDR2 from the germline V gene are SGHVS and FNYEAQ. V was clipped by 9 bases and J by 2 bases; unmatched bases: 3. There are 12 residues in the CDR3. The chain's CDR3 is CASGQGTYEQYF. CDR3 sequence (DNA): TGTGCCAGTGGACAGGGTACCTACGAGCAGTACTTC.

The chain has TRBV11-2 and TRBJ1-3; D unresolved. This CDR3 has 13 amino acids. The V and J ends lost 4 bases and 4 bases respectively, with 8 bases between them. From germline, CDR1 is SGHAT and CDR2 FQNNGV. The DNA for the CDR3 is TGTGCCAGCAGCTACACCATAGGAAACACCATATATTTT. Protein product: CASSYTIGNTIYF.

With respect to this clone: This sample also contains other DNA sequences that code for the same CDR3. The CDR3 spells CASSRDRNYGYTF. For the CDR3, the DNA is TGTGCCAGCAGCCGGGATAGGAACTATGGCTACACCTTC. V usage is TRBV11-2 and J usage is TRBJ1-2; D is unclear. CDR3 size: 13 residues. Trimming shortened V by 5 bases and J by 2 bases, and 9 bases separated the two germline ends. Germline-derived CDR1 and CDR2 are SGHAT and FQNNGV.

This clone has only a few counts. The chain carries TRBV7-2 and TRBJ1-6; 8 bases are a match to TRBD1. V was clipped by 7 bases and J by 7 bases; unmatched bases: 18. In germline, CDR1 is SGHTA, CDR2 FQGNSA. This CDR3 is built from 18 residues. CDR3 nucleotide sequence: TGTGCCAGCACCCCCGGGACAGGAAAAGCCGCGGCCAATTCACCCCTCCACTTT. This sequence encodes CASTPGTGKAAANSPLHF.

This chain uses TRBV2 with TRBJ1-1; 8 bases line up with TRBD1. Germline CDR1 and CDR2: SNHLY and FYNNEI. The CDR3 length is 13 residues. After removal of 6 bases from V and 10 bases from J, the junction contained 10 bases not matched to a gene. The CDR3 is CASRTGTGTGAFF. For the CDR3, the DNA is TGTGCCAGCAGAACCGGGACAGGCACGGGAGCTTTCTTT.

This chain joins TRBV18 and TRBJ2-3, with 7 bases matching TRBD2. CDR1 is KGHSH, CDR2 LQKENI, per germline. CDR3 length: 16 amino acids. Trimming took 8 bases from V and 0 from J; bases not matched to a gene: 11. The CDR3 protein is CASRGEPGPSTDTQYF. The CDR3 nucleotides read TGTGCCAGCCGGGGGGAACCAGGACCTAGCACAGATACGCAGTATTTT.

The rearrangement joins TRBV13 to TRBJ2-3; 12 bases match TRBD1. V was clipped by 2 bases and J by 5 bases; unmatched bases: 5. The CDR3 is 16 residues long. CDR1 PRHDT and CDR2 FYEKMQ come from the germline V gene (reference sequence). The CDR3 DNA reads TGTGCCAGCAGCTTATGGGGACAGGGGGCCGAAGATACGCAGTATTTT. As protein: CASSLWGQGAEDTQYF.